This TCR beta chain was sequenced for a study of blood T cell repertoires in COVID-19. Some clones are missing from TCRdb's copy, which holds only in-frame ones; the method was immunoSEQ multiplex PCR. This table holds 150,000 to 200,000 clones, 70% to 90% found once. Trimming stripped 0 bases from V and 8 bases from J, with 11 bases between. The CDR3 has 13 amino acids. Germline V lookup: CDR1 SGHDT, CDR2 YYEEEE. The source material was PBMCs or T cells enriched from blood (not recorded which). V and J are TRBV5-6 and TRBJ1-2; possibly TRBD1 for D (6 bases). The TCR originated in a woman younger than 30 who had recovered from COVID-19. CDR3 protein: CASSLGYREGYTF. In nucleotides, the CDR3 is TGTGCCAGCAGCTTGGGATACAGGGAAGGCTACACCTTC.